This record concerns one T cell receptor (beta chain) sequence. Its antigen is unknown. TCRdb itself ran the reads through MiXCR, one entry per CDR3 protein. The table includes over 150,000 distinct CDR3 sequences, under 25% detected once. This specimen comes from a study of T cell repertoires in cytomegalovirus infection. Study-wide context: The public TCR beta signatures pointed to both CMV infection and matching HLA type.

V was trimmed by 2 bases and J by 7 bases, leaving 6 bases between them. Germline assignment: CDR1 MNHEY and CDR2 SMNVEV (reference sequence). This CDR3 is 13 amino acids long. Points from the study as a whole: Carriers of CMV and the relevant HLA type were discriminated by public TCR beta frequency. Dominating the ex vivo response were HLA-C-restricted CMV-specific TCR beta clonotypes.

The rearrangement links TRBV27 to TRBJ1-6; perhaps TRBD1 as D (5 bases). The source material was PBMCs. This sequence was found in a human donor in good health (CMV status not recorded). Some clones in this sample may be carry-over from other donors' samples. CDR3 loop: CASSLQGNSPLHF. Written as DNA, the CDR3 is TGTGCCAGCAGTTTACAGGGCAATTCACCCCTCCACTTT.